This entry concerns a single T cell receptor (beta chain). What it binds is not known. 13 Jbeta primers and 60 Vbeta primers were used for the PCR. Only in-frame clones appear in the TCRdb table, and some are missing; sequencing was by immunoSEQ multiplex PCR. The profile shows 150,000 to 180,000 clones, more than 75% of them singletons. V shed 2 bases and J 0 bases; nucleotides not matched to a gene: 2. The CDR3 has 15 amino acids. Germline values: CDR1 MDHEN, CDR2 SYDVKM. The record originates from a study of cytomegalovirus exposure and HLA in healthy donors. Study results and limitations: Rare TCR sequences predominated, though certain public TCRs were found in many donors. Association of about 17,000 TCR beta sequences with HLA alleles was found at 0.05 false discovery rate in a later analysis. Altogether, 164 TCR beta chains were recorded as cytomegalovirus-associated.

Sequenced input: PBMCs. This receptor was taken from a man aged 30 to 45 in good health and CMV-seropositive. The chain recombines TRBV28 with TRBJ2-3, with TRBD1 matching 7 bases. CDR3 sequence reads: CASSLRQGSTDTQYF. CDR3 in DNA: TGTGCCAGCAGTTTACGACAGGGTAGCACAGATACGCAGTATTTT.